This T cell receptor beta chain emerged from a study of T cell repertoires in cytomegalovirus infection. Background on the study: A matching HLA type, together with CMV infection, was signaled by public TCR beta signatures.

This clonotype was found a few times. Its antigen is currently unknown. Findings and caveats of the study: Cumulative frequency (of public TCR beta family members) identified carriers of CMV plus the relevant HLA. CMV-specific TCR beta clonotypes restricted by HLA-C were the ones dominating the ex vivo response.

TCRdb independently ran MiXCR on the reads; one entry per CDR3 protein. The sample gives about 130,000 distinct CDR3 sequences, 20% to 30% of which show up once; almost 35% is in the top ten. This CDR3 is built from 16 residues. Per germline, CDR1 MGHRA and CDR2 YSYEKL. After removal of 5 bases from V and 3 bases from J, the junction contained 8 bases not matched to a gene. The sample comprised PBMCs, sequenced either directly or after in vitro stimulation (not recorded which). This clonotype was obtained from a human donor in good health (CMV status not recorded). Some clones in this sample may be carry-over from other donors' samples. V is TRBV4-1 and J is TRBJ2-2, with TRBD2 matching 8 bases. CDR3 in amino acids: CASSFRTSFYTGELFF. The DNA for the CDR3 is TGCGCCAGCAGCTTCCGGACTAGCTTTTACACCGGGGAGCTGTTTTTT.